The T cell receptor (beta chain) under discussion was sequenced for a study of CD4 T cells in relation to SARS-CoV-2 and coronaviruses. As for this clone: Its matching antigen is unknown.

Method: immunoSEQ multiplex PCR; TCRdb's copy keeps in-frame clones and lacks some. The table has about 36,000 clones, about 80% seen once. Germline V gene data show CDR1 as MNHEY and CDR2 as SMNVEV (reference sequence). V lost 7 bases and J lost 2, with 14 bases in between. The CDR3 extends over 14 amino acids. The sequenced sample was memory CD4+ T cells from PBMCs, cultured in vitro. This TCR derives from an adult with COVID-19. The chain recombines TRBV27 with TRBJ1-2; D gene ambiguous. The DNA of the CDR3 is TGTGCCAGCATGAAAAGGGCCCAAAACTATGGCTACACCTTC. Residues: CASMKRAQNYGYTF.